The 22 T cell receptor beta chains presented below share a single source sample, sequenced in a study of blood T cell repertoires in COVID-19. Data came from immunoSEQ multiplex PCR; TCRdb stores just in-frame clones and leaves some out. The sample comprises a few hundred thousand clones, around 87% of which are singletons, and less than 8.5% rests with the top ten. Sequenced sample: peripheral blood. All receptors derive from a woman aged 70 to 79 with active or convalescent COVID-19.

This chain links TRBV7-8 with TRBJ2-1; 7 bases are shared with TRBD2. V was pared by 1 base and J by 8 bases, with 8 bases of the junction left unmatched. Germline-derived CDR1 and CDR2 are SGHVS and FQNEAQ. The CDR3 contains 15 residues. DNA for the CDR3: TGTGCCAGCAGCTTAGGAGCGGGGCCTTTGCATGAGCAGTTCTTC. Translating it yields CASSLGAGPLHEQFF.

This chain links TRBV18 with TRBJ2-1, with D possibly being TRBD1 (7 bases). The CDR3 is 14 amino acids. V was cut by 8 bases and J by 7 bases, with 18 bases left in between. Germline V gene sequence: CDR1 KGHSH, CDR2 LQKENI. DNA of the CDR3: TGTGCCAGCCCTACAGGGGAAGGGAGGAATGAGCAGTTCTTC. Its translation is CASPTGEGRNEQFF.

In its sample, this clone was seen once. The chain uses TRBV4-3 and TRBJ2-7, with 9 bases lining up with TRBD1. This CDR3 spans 19 amino acids. Germline CDR1 LGHNA, CDR2 YSLEER. Trimming took 1 base from V and 0 from J; bases not matched to a gene: 13. The DNA of the CDR3 is TGCGCCAGCAGCCAAGGAGTCGGGACAGGGAACTCCCACTCCTACGAGCAGTACTTC. This translates into CASSQGVGTGNSHSYEQYF.

The chain joins TRBV5-1 to TRBJ2-1, with TRBD1 identical over 7 bases. Trimming took 0 bases from V and 8 from J; bases not matched to a gene: 14. Germline V gene lookup returns CDR1 SGHRS and CDR2 YFSETQ. The CDR3 contains 17 residues. The CDR3 sequence: CASSLEGAQGYGDEQFF. CDR3 in DNA: TGCGCCAGCAGCTTGGAGGGGGCGCAAGGGTATGGGGATGAGCAGTTCTTC.

V gene TRBV6-5 combines with J gene TRBJ1-4; tentative D call: TRBD1 (5 bases). Germline assignment: CDR1 MNHEY and CDR2 SVGAGI. Trimming shortened V by 8 bases and J by 8 bases, and 21 bases separated the two germline ends. The CDR3 is made up of 15 amino acids. CDR3 loop: CASGLTGGLGEKLFF. DNA of the CDR3: TGTGCCAGCGGGTTAACAGGAGGGTTGGGAGAAAAACTGTTTTTT.

This clone was seen just once. The chain recombines TRBV6-2 or TRBV6-3 with TRBJ1-1; tentative D call: TRBD1 (5 bases). This CDR3 has 12 residues. The V gene lost 4 bases and the J gene lost 4 bases, with 7 bases spanning the gap. The V gene's germline CDR1 is MNHEY and CDR2 SVGEGT. The CDR3 coding sequence is TGTGCCAGCAGTTGGGGGGGCACTGAAGCTTTCTTT. As protein: CASSWGGTEAFF.

The gene calls are TRBV13 and TRBJ2-5, with 8 bases aligning to TRBD1. CDR3 length equals 13 residues. Per germline, CDR1 PRHDT and CDR2 FYEKMQ (reference sequence). After removal of 6 bases from V and 6 bases from J, the junction contained 6 bases not matched to a gene. The CDR3, as DNA: TGTGCCAGCAGTAGTGGACAGGGAAAGACCCAGTACTTC. Translating it yields CASSSGQGKTQYF.

The chain joins TRBV5-1 to TRBJ1-3; the D gene is possibly TRBD1 (5 bases). V dropped 2 bases and J dropped 0 bases, with 9 bases sitting between them. Germline loops: CDR1 SGHRS, CDR2 YFSETQ. The CDR3 runs to 15 residues. DNA for the CDR3: TGCGCCAGCAGCTTAGTGGGGCCCTCTGGAAACACCATATATTTT. Translation gives CASSLVGPSGNTIYF. Full variable domain (missing parts from reference TRBV5-1 and TRBJ1-3): KAGVTQTPRYLIKTRGQQVTLSCSPISGHRSVSWYQQTPGQGLQFLFEYFSETQRNKGNFPGRFSGRQFSNSRSEMNVSTLELGDSALYLCASSLVGPSGNTIYFGEGSWLTVV.

The rearrangement links TRBV5-6 to TRBJ1-2; 8 nucleotides line up with TRBD1. Germline trimming cut 4 bases from V and 8 bases from J; bases unmatched to any gene: 16. Germline CDR1 SGHDT, CDR2 YYEEEE. The CDR3 sequence is 16 residues long. The CDR3 sequence: CASSQGTGDSMYGYTF. The CDR3 nucleotides read TGTGCCAGCAGCCAGGGGACAGGAGATTCTATGTACGGCTACACCTTC.

This chain links TRBV19 with TRBJ2-1, with 9 bases identical to TRBD1. Per the germline V gene, CDR1 is LNHDA and CDR2 is SQIVND (reference sequence). The CDR3 is 15 amino acids. V lost 2 bases, J lost 8 bases, and 7 bases stayed unmatched. The chain's CDR3 is CASSISWTGDDEQFF. In DNA form, the CDR3 reads TGTGCCAGTAGTATATCTTGGACAGGGGATGATGAGCAGTTCTTC.

The V gene is TRBV7-2, the J gene TRBJ2-7; D is uncertain. This CDR3 is 14 amino acids long. The V end lost 5 bases, the J end lost 0 bases, and 11 bases lay between the germline ends. Germline V gene sequence: CDR1 SGHTA, CDR2 FQGNSA. CDR3 sequence reads: CASSRHLNSYEQYF. Here the CDR3 DNA reads TGTGCCAGCAGCAGACACTTAAACTCCTACGAGCAGTACTTC.

This chain links TRBV20-1 with TRBJ2-1; D is ambiguous. The germline V gene encodes CDR1 DFQATT and CDR2 SNEGSKA (reference sequence). This CDR3 has 16 residues. V shed 3 bases and J shed 0 bases, with 15 bases lying between them. The CDR3 is CSASTMVSSSYNEQFF. Here the CDR3 DNA reads TGCAGTGCTAGTACCATGGTCTCTAGCTCCTACAATGAGCAGTTCTTC.

This sequence joins TRBV6-5 and TRBJ2-3; D is ambiguous. The CDR3 consists of 13 residues. CDR1 and CDR2 from the germline V gene are MNHEY and SVGAGI. Between the trimmed V and J ends, which lost 8 bases and 2 bases, there was a span of 11 bases. CDR3 nucleotides: TGTGCCAGCGCGAGGTTTAACACAGATACGCAGTATTTT. It codes for CASARFNTDTQYF.

This clone was seen once. The chain's CDR3 is CASSLTPAGWETQYF. CDR3 coding DNA: TGTGCCAGCAGCTTAACGCCAGCGGGGTGGGAGACCCAGTACTTC. This sequence joins TRBV7-3 and TRBJ2-5, with TRBD2 matching 7 bases. The CDR3 extends over 15 amino acids. J gave up 5 bases and V 0 bases, and 6 bases lay outside the gene matches. The germline gives CDR1 SGHTA, CDR2 FQGTGA.

The rearrangement links TRBV5-1 to TRBJ2-2; D perhaps matches TRBD2 (6 bases). Germline V gene data show CDR1 as SGHRS and CDR2 as YFSETQ. The ends were cut back, 4 bases at V and 7 bases at J, with 26 bases in the middle. This CDR3 has 18 amino acids. The CDR3 DNA reads as TGCGCCAGCAGCCAGAGGGAGGTCGGGGCGCCTGAAGGCGGGGAGCTGTTTTTT. As protein: CASSQREVGAPEGGELFF.

V gene TRBV9 combines with J gene TRBJ1-1; D unresolved. Germline V gene data show CDR1 as SGDLS and CDR2 as YYNGEE. V was clipped by 6 bases and J by 0 bases, with 9 bases between them. This CDR3 region has 13 residues. CDR3 residues: CASTQVMNTEAFF. Written as DNA, the CDR3 is TGTGCCAGCACTCAGGTCATGAACACTGAAGCTTTCTTT.

The V and J genes are TRBV5-1 and TRBJ2-1; D unclear. The germline V and J ends were trimmed by 0 bases and 3 bases, with 4 bases remaining between them. The CDR3 is 13 amino acids. From germline, CDR1 is SGHRS and CDR2 YFSETQ. For the CDR3, the DNA is TGCGCCAGCAGCTTGGCTAGCTACAATGAGCAGTTCTTC. Translation gives CASSLASYNEQFF.

The chain carries TRBV19 and TRBJ1-5, with D possibly being TRBD1 (6 bases). V lost 3 bases, J lost 7 bases, and 13 bases lay in between. Germline CDR1 and CDR2: LNHDA and SQIVND (reference sequence). This CDR3 is 14 amino acids long. The CDR3 DNA sequence: TGTGCCAGTAGTATCAACAGGGACGGGCAGCCCCAGCATTTT. Translating gives CASSINRDGQPQHF.

The gene calls are TRBV28 and TRBJ1-1; D unclear. With 8 bases removed from V and 1 base from J, the gap between germline ends came to 20 bases. Germline CDR1 reads MDHEN; CDR2 reads SYDVKM. The CDR3 totals 16 residues. The CDR3 DNA sequence: TGTGCCAGCCGCGATTTTTTTGAGACATCGAACACTGAAGCTTTCTTT. It codes for CASRDFFETSNTEAFF.

This chain links TRBV7-2 with TRBJ2-5; possibly TRBD2 for D (6 bases). The CDR3 is 15 residues long. The germline V gene encodes CDR1 SGHTA and CDR2 FQGNSA. Trimming shortened V by 5 bases and J by 1 base, and 14 bases separated the two germline ends. The DNA for the CDR3 is TGTGCCAGCAGCATAACCTGGGACTTCCAAGAGACCCAGTACTTC. Translating gives CASSITWDFQETQYF.

The chain is built from TRBV19 and TRBJ1-1; maybe TRBD1 (5 bases). The CDR3 is made up of 12 amino acids. The germline gives CDR1 LNHDA, CDR2 SQIVND (reference sequence). Trimming cost V 4 bases and J 8 bases, with 11 bases left between them. The CDR3 is CASSNSRTEAFF. The CDR3 nucleotides read TGTGCCAGTAGTAACTCCCGGACAGAAGCTTTCTTT.

The V and J genes are TRBV19 and TRBJ1-2; tentatively, D is TRBD1 (6 bases). The CDR3 spans 14 residues. The germline V and J ends were trimmed by 4 bases and 8 bases, with 17 bases remaining between them. Germline-derived CDR1 and CDR2 are LNHDA and SQIVND (reference sequence). CDR3 region: CASSNLRGTGGYTF. For the CDR3, the DNA is TGTGCCAGTAGTAACCTCCGGGGCACAGGGGGCTACACCTTC.